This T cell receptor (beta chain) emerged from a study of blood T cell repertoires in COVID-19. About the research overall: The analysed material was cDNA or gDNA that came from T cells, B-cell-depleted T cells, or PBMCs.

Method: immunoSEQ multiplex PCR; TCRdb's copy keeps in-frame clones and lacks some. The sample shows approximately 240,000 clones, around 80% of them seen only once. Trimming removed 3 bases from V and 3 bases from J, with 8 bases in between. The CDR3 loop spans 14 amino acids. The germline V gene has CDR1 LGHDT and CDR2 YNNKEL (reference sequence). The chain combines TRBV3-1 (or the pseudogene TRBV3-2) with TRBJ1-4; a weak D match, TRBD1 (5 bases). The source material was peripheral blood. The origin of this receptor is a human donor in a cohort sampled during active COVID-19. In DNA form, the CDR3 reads TGTGCCAGCAGCCATAGACAGCCTAATGAAAAACTGTTTTTT. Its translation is CASSHRQPNEKLFF.